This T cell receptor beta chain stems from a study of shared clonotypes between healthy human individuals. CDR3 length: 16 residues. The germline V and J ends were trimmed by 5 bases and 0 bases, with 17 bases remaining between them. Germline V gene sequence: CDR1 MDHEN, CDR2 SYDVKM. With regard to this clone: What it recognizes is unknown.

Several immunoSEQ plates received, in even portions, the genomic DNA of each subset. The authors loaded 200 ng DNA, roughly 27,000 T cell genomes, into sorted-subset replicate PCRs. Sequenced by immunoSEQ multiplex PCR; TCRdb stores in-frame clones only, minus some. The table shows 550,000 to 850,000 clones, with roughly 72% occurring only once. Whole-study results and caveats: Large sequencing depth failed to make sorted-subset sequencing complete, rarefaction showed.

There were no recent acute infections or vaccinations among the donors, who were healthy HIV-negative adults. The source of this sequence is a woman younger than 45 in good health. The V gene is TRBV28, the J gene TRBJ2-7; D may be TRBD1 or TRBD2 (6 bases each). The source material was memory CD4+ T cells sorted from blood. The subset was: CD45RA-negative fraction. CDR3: CASSASWGDISYEQYF. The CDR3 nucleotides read TGTGCCAGCAGTGCCTCGTGGGGGGACATCTCCTACGAGCAGTACTTC.